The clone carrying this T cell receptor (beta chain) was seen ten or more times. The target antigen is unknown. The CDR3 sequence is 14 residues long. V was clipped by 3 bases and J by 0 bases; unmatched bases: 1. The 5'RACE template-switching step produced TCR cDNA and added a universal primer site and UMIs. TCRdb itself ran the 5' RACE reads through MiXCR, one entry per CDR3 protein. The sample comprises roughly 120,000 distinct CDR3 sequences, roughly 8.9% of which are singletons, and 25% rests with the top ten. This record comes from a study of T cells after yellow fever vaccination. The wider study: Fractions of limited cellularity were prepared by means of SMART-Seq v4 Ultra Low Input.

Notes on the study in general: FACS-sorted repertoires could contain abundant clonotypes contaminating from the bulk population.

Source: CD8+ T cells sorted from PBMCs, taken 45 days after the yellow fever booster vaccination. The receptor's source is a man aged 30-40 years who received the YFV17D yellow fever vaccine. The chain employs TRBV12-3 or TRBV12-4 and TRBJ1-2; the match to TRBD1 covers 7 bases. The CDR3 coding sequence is TGTGCCAGCAGTTTCGGGACAGCTAACTATGGCTACACCTTC. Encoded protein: CASSFGTANYGYTF.